The T cell receptor (beta chain) described here comes from a study of T-cell memory formation after mild COVID-19. TCR alpha and TCR beta cDNA libraries carrying sample barcodes and UMIs came from 5'RACE with constant-segment primers. TCRdb itself ran the 5' RACE reads through MiXCR, one entry per CDR3 protein. The table includes about 190,000 distinct CDR3 sequences, around 20% detected once. This clonotype was observed a handful of times. This CDR3 contains 16 residues. The V segment lost 3 bases and the J segment 4 bases; nucleotides outside the gene matches: 7. From germline, CDR1 is LGHNA and CDR2 YSLEER.

The sequenced sample was PBMCs or a T cell subset sorted from them (not recorded which). This sequence was found in an adult woman who had mild COVID-19 (a few samples of this study predate the infection). Cell type and time point are not known. The chain recombines TRBV4-3 with TRBJ2-2; 8 positions match TRBD2. CDR3 nucleotides: TGCGCCAGCAGCCAGTTAGCGGGATCGGGCACCGGGGAGCTGTTTTTT. Residues: CASSQLAGSGTGELFF.